The present T cell receptor (beta chain) was sequenced within a study of T cell responses to AZD1222 COVID-19 vaccine. Findings and caveats of the study: Vaccination with two AZD1222 doses was followed by a rise in Spike-specific TCR breadth and depth. Donors were mostly white British, more females; clonal diversity possibly underestimated.

The germline V gene encodes CDR1 SEHNR and CDR2 FQNEAQ (reference sequence). V shed 2 bases, J shed 8 bases, and the junction held 8 bases outside the gene matches. This CDR3 is 15 amino acids long. This clone has just a few counts. The target antigen is unknown. The protocol was immunoSEQ multiplex PCR, while the TCRdb copy is restricted to in-frame clones and leaves out a portion. The sample lists about 130,000 clones, 80% to 90% occurring once. V gene TRBV7-9 combines with J gene TRBJ1-2, with 10 bases lining up with TRBD1. This specimen consisted of peripheral blood, obtained on day 0 of AZD1222 vaccination. The clonotype comes from an adult in good health. This chain's CDR3 is CASSLTDRGRRGYTF. CDR3 bases: TGTGCCAGCAGCTTAACCGACAGGGGGCGCCGGGGCTACACCTTC. Filled out from reference TRBV7-9 and TRBJ1-2, the complete variable domain reads DTGVSQNPRHKITKRGQNVTFRCDPISEHNRLYWYRQTLGQGPEFLTYFQNEAQLEKSRLLSDRFSAERPKGSFSTLEIQRTEQGDSAMYLCASSLTDRGRRGYTFGSGTRLTVV.